This passage covers 32 T cell receptor beta chains from one sample sequenced in a study of metastatic and nonmetastatic thyroid tumors. Using MiXCR, TCRdb re-called clones from the PCR reads. The data show some 8,800 clones, around 40% seen once. Patients underwent thyroid surgery, and none had received any treatment before it. Sample: tumor tissue. The receptors originated from a male donor with papillary thyroid cancer or a benign thyroid nodule (not recorded which). Some clones in this sample may be carry-over from other donors' samples.

The chain joins TRBV28 to TRBJ1-3; tentatively, D is TRBD1 (5 bases). V was clipped by 2 bases and J by 2 bases, with 16 bases between them. The germline gives CDR1 MDHEN, CDR2 SYDVKM. This CDR3 has 17 residues. The CDR3 loop is CASSLRDRFPPGNTIYF. The DNA of the CDR3 is TGTGCCAGCAGTTTACGTGACAGATTCCCTCCTGGAAACACCATATATTTT.

The chain joins TRBV20-1 to TRBJ2-2, with 11 bases lining up with TRBD2. Trimming removed 8 bases from V and 3 bases from J; junction bases left unmatched: 11. The CDR3 is 16 residues long. The germline CDR1 and CDR2 sequences are DFQATT and SNEGSKA (reference sequence). In DNA form, the CDR3 reads TGCAGTTCCCGTCCCGGGACTAGCGGTTACACCGGGGAGCTGTTTTTT. As protein: CSSRPGTSGYTGELFF.

The CDR3 is CASSMGYRSPLHF. The CDR3 DNA is TGTGCCAGTAGTATGGGTTACAGGTCACCCCTCCACTTT. The V call is TRBV19, the J call TRBJ1-6; weak D call: TRBD1 (5 bases). Germline loops: CDR1 LNHDA, CDR2 SQIVND (reference sequence). V was clipped by 3 bases and J by 10 bases, with 10 bases between them. CDR3 size: 13 residues. The full variable domain, with the rest looked up from reference TRBV19 and TRBJ1-6, is DGGITQSPKYLFRKEGQNVTLSCEQNLNHDAMYWYRQDPGQGLRLIYYSQIVNDFQKGDIAEGYSVSREKKESFPLTVTSAQKNPTAFYLCASSMGYRSPLHFGNGTRLTVT.

The chain links TRBV6-5 to TRBJ2-1; TRBD2 matches 12 bases. Trimming cost V 2 bases and J 10 bases; bases outside gene matches: 9. The CDR3 extends over 16 amino acids. Looked up from germline, CDR1 is MNHEY and CDR2 is SVGAGI. CDR3 protein: CASSYGLAGGGTEQFF. In DNA form, the CDR3 reads TGTGCCAGCAGTTACGGGCTAGCGGGAGGGGGGACGGAGCAGTTCTTC.

CDR3 region: CASSFSADQSYNYGYTF. The CDR3 DNA follows: TGCGCCAGCAGCTTTTCGGCCGACCAATCCTATAACTATGGCTACACCTTC. V is TRBV5-1 and J is TRBJ1-2; D ambiguous. The V gene's germline CDR1 is SGHRS and CDR2 YFSETQ. V gave up 2 bases and J gave up 1 base, with 18 bases separating them. The CDR3 has 17 amino acids.

This chain uses TRBV20-1 with TRBJ1-2; D is unclear. V was clipped by 2 bases and J by 1 base, with 17 bases between them. The CDR3 is 16 residues long. From germline, CDR1 is DFQATT and CDR2 SNEGSKA (reference sequence). In DNA form, the CDR3 reads TGCAGTGCTAGAATTAGAGGGCGGAACCTTAACTATGGCTACACCTTC. Its translation: CSARIRGRNLNYGYTF.

The chain is built from TRBV5-1 and TRBJ2-1; D not certain. The germline V gene encodes CDR1 SGHRS and CDR2 YFSETQ. This CDR3 comprises 13 residues. Trimming left V 0 bases short and J 9 bases short, with 10 bases between. The CDR3 DNA follows: TGCGCCAGCAGCTTGGTTTTACAGAGTGAGCAGTTCTTC. Its translation is CASSLVLQSEQFF. The whole variable domain, remainder taken from reference TRBV5-1 and TRBJ2-1, is KAGVTQTPRYLIKTRGQQVTLSCSPISGHRSVSWYQQTPGQGLQFLFEYFSETQRNKGNFPGRFSGRQFSNSRSEMNVSTLELGDSALYLCASSLVLQSEQFFGPGTRLTVL.

J is TRBJ2-7 and V is TRBV6-6, with D tentatively TRBD1 (6 bases). The CDR3 sequence is 15 residues long. Per germline, CDR1 MNHNY and CDR2 SVGAGI (reference sequence). V was trimmed by 2 bases and J by 7 bases, leaving 18 bases between them. The CDR3 loop is CASSYQGPIIGEQYF. CDR3 bases: TGTGCCAGCAGTTACCAGGGGCCTATAATAGGTGAGCAGTACTTC.

This chain joins TRBV6-6 and TRBJ2-1; 10 bases line up with TRBD2. V trimming: 2 bases; J trimming: 8 bases; junction bases outside the gene matches: 9. The CDR3 is 16 amino acids. Germline-derived CDR1 and CDR2 are MNHNY and SVGAGI (reference sequence). CDR3 protein: CASSYVPSGSSHEQFF. The CDR3 region has the DNA TGTGCCAGCAGTTACGTCCCTAGCGGGAGTTCACATGAGCAGTTCTTC.

This clone came up many times. A much larger clone lies a single base off, so this may be a read error. Within the sample, other DNA sequences also encode this same CDR3. The V and J genes are TRBV7-9 and TRBJ2-7, with TRBD1 matching over 10 bases. Germline CDR1 is SEHNR and CDR2 is FQNEAQ (reference sequence). The J segment lost 6 bases and the V segment lost 5 bases, leaving 10 bases of the junction unmatched. This CDR3 comprises 15 residues. The CDR3 DNA follows: TGTGCCAGCAGCAGCGGGACAGGGGCTTTAGGCGAGCAGTACTTC. Translation gives CASSSGTGALGEQYF.

The chain carries TRBV11-2 and TRBJ2-7, with D tentatively TRBD2 (6 bases). In germline, CDR1 is SGHAT, CDR2 FQNNGV. There are 13 residues in the CDR3. Trimming took off 3 bases at V and 2 bases at J, with 8 bases between the two ends. CDR3 in DNA: TGTGCCAGCAGCTTTAGCGGTACCTACGAGCAGTACTTC. Protein sequence: CASSFSGTYEQYF. The full variable domain, with the rest looked up from reference TRBV11-2 and TRBJ2-7, is EAGVAQSPRYKIIEKRQSVAFWCNPISGHATLYWYQQILGQGPKLLIQFQNNGVVDDSQLPKDRFSAERLKGVDSTLKIQPAKLEDSAVYLCASSFSGTYEQYFGPGTRLTVT.

This chain joins TRBV4-2 and TRBJ1-5; possible D gene TRBD1, 5 bases. CDR1 LGHNA and CDR2 YNFKEQ come from the germline V gene. The germline V and J ends were trimmed by 5 bases and 1 base, with 9 bases remaining between them. This CDR3 contains 14 residues. The CDR3 loop is CASSDRDSNQPQHF. The CDR3 DNA reads TGTGCCAGCAGCGACCGGGACAGCAATCAGCCCCAGCATTTT.

The chain is built from TRBV6-2 or TRBV6-3 and TRBJ2-1, with TRBD1 identical over 7 bases. The CDR3 is 14 residues long. The trim removed 4 bases at V and 0 bases at J, leaving 0 bases unmatched. CDR1 is MNHEY, CDR2 SVGEGT, per germline. The CDR3 sequence: CASSWDSSYNEQFF. The CDR3 bases are TGTGCCAGCAGTTGGGACAGCTCCTACAATGAGCAGTTCTTC.

The chain employs TRBV20-1 and TRBJ2-1, with 9 bases lining up with TRBD2. CDR1 DFQATT and CDR2 SNEGSKA come from the germline V gene (reference sequence). V dropped 3 bases and J dropped 5; count of bases not matched to a gene: 11. The CDR3 length is 16 residues. DNA for the CDR3: TGCAGTGCTAGTCGGGGTAGCGGGAGTGCCGACAATGAGCAGTTCTTC. It specifies CSASRGSGSADNEQFF.

This chain uses TRBV12-3 or TRBV12-4 with TRBJ1-3; D gene unclear. CDR3 length: 18 residues. The V gene lost 7 bases and the J gene lost 4 bases, with 26 bases spanning the gap. The CDR3 loop is CASTHLLTPSGAGNTIYF. CDR3 nucleotides: TGTGCCAGCACCCACCTACTGACCCCGAGCGGAGCCGGAAACACCATATATTTT.

The V gene is TRBV30, the J gene TRBJ1-1; D call uncertain. The germline V gene encodes CDR1 GTSNPN and CDR2 SVGIG (reference sequence). Trimming took 3 bases from V and 3 from J, leaving 5 bases between them. CDR3 length: 11 amino acids. The CDR3 is CAWRIHTEAFF. In DNA, the CDR3 is TGTGCCTGGAGGATTCACACTGAAGCTTTCTTT.

V gene TRBV5-5 combines with J gene TRBJ2-3; 11 bases agree with TRBD2. Germline CDR1 is SGHKS and CDR2 is YYEKEE (reference sequence). Losses at the gene ends were 1 base for V and 4 bases for J; bases not matched to a gene: 2. The CDR3 sequence is 15 residues long. CDR3 residues: CASSLTSGSPDTQYF. The CDR3 DNA reads as TGTGCCAGCAGCTTGACTAGCGGGAGTCCAGATACGCAGTATTTT.

This clone came up a few times. The V gene is TRBV6-5, the J gene TRBJ1-1; D is undetermined. CDR3 size: 14 residues. Per germline, CDR1 MNHEY and CDR2 SVGAGI. V was trimmed by 7 bases and J by 5 bases, leaving 17 bases between them. Here the CDR3 DNA reads TGTGCCAGCATTAACCCGGCGGGTGTTACTGAAGCTTTCTTT. This encodes CASINPAGVTEAFF.

Remarks on this clone: Its ends do not fully match the called genes, so a read error is possible. Written as DNA, the CDR3 is TGTGCCAGCAGCTTAGGGGTCTCTGGAGACACCATATATTTT. Translated, it gives CASSLGVSGDTIYF. The chain has TRBV7-9 and TRBJ1-3, with no clear D. CDR3 length: 14 residues. Germline CDR1 reads SEHNR; CDR2 reads FQNEAQ (reference sequence).

This clone occurred a few times. The chain carries TRBV6-5 and TRBJ1-5; TRBD1 agrees at 9 bases. Germline values: CDR1 MNHEY, CDR2 SVGAGI. The ends lost 5 bases at V and 8 bases at J; junction bases unmatched: 7. The CDR3 spans 14 residues. The CDR3 DNA reads as TGTGCCAGCAGTATCGACAGGGGGTATGAGCCCCAGCATTTT. Protein sequence: CASSIDRGYEPQHF.

In its sample, this clone is medium-sized. V and J are TRBV6-5 and TRBJ1-6, with TRBD1 matching 7 bases. V shed 3 bases, J shed 9 bases, and the junction held 8 bases outside the gene matches. Germline V gene lookup returns CDR1 MNHEY and CDR2 SVGAGI. This CDR3 is 15 amino acids long. The CDR3 DNA follows: TGTGCCAGCAGTTATACTCCAGGGGGTACTTCACCCCTCCACTTT. Protein product: CASSYTPGGTSPLHF.

By share, this clone counts as medium-sized. The chain has TRBV5-1 and TRBJ2-3, with no clear D. V lost 4 bases, J lost 4 bases, and 4 bases lay in between. The V gene's germline CDR1 is SGHRS and CDR2 YFSETQ. This CDR3 is built from 11 residues. The CDR3 bases are TGCGCCAGCAGCATGTCAGATACGCAGTATTTT. This codes for CASSMSDTQYF.

The chain couples TRBV12-5 to TRBJ1-5; 7 bases are a match to TRBD1. The J segment lost 6 bases and the V segment lost 0 bases, leaving 5 bases of the junction unmatched. This CDR3 is 15 amino acids long. Germline V gene lookup returns CDR1 LGHNT and CDR2 FRNRAP. CDR3 sequence (DNA): TGTGCTAGTGGTTTGGTACAAGGGACAGTTCAGCCCCAGCATTTT. It translates to CASGLVQGTVQPQHF.

Regarding this clone: At one end, the junction sequence differs from germline, possibly due to a read error. V and J are TRBV3-1 and TRBJ2-2; tentatively, D is TRBD2 (5 bases). This CDR3 is built from 13 residues. Looked up from germline, CDR1 is LGHDT and CDR2 is YNNKEL (reference sequence). CDR3 protein: CASSLPRSGEPFF. The CDR3, as DNA: TGTGCCAGCAGCCTCCCCCGGTCCGGGGAGCCGTTTTTT.

This chain uses TRBV20-1 with TRBJ2-2; 10 bases match TRBD2. CDR3 length: 14 amino acids. Per the germline V gene, CDR1 is DFQATT and CDR2 is SNEGSKA (reference sequence). The ends lost 1 base at V and 4 bases at J; junction bases unmatched: 0. The DNA for the CDR3 is TGCAGTGCTAGAGGACTAGCGGGCACCGGGGAGCTGTTTTTT. Protein: CSARGLAGTGELFF.

This clone was seen a few times. The chain has TRBV6-2 or TRBV6-3 and TRBJ2-2, with 8 bases that match TRBD2. With 2 bases clipped from V and 3 bases from J, the junction kept 8 bases outside the gene matches. Germline V gene data show CDR1 as MNHEY and CDR2 as SVGEGT. The CDR3 loop spans 17 amino acids. The CDR3 DNA reads TGTGCCAGCAGTTACAATCAGCGGGAGTTTCACACCGGGGAGCTGTTTTTT. It is translated as CASSYNQREFHTGELFF.

The rearrangement joins TRBV4-2 to TRBJ2-3, with 7 bases fitting TRBD2. Germline V lookup: CDR1 LGHNA, CDR2 YNFKEQ. V was clipped by 4 bases and J by 1 base; unmatched bases: 8. This CDR3 is built from 16 residues. CDR3 amino acids: CASSPWAGRGTDTQYF. Here the CDR3 DNA reads TGTGCCAGCAGCCCCTGGGCGGGGAGGGGCACAGATACGCAGTATTTT.

To note about this clone: The junction shows a germline mismatch at one end, possibly a read error. The V and J genes are TRBV19 and TRBJ2-6; D might be TRBD1 or TRBD2, each matching 5 bases. CDR3 length: 15 residues. From germline, CDR1 is LNHDA and CDR2 SQIVND (reference sequence). CDR3 amino acids: CATNEGSSGANVMTF. The DNA of the CDR3 is TGTGCCACGAACGAGGGGTCCTCTGGGGCCAACGTCATGACTTTC.

About this clone itself: An end of the junction differs from the germline gene, which may be a read error. The CDR3 DNA reads as TGCATTGCTAGTTGCCCGGAGGGAGGGCATGGCTACACCTTC. Translated: CIASCPEGGHGYTF. The genes are TRBV20-1 and TRBJ1-2; the D is unclear. Looked up from germline, CDR1 is DFQATT and CDR2 is SNEGSKA (reference sequence). This CDR3 comprises 14 residues.

The V gene is TRBV6-7, the J gene TRBJ2-1, with D perhaps assigned TRBD1 or TRBD2 (5 bases each). TRBV6-7 qualifies as an ORF whose function is uncertain. The CDR3 is 12 amino acids. Trimming left V 6 bases short and J 8 bases short, with 11 bases between. CDR3 bases: TGTGCCAGCAGCGATCGGGGCCATGAGCAGTTCTTC. Its translation is CASSDRGHEQFF.

As DNA, the CDR3 is TGCAGTGCTAGAGATCCCCGGGGCAGCCAGTACGAGCAGTACTTC. Residues: CSARDPRGSQYEQYF. The chain is built from TRBV20-1 and TRBJ2-7; D might be TRBD1 or TRBD2, each matching 5 bases. This CDR3 spans 15 amino acids. Germline assignment: CDR1 DFQATT and CDR2 SNEGSKA (reference sequence). V was clipped by 0 bases and J by 4 bases, with 16 bases between them.

This chain uses TRBV20-1 with TRBJ2-7; 11 bases map to TRBD2. The CDR3 consists of 18 residues. V was clipped by 6 bases and J by 2 bases; unmatched bases: 18. Per germline, CDR1 DFQATT and CDR2 SNEGSKA (reference sequence). This chain's CDR3 is CSAKPGGSGRAIPYEQYF. CDR3 DNA: TGCAGTGCGAAGCCTGGGGGTAGCGGGAGGGCTATCCCCTACGAGCAGTACTTC.